The 28 T cell receptor beta chains given below trace back to one sample, sequenced in a study of CD8 T cells in Susac syndrome. Reverse transcription of about 0.5 to 1 ug RNA used random hexamers. TCRdb called the immunoSEQ multiplex PCR reads again in MiXCR, with one record for every CDR3 protein. The profile shows about 200,000 distinct CDR3 sequences, around 95% of them singletons. Sequencing input: CD4+ T cells from PBMCs. These receptors came from a human donor with multiple sclerosis.

This chain joins TRBV12-3 or TRBV12-4 and TRBJ2-5; 7 nucleotides agree with TRBD1. After removal of 6 bases from V and 7 bases from J, the junction contained 8 bases not matched to a gene. The CDR3 contains 13 residues. The CDR3 here is CASSTTGVGTQYF. CDR3 DNA sequence: TGTGCCAGCAGCACCACAGGGGTAGGGACCCAGTACTTC.

The chain carries TRBV20-1 and TRBJ1-1, with D tentatively TRBD1 (5 bases). This CDR3 is built from 14 residues. Germline lookup yields CDR1 DFQATT and CDR2 SNEGSKA (reference sequence). Trimming took 6 bases from V and 5 from J, leaving 19 bases between them. CDR3 DNA sequence: TGCAGTGCGACCTTCCGGGACGGTCGTACTGAAGCTTTCTTT. Protein sequence: CSATFRDGRTEAFF.

This rearrangement joins TRBV20-1 to TRBJ2-1, with D tentatively TRBD2 (5 bases). The germline V gene has CDR1 DFQATT and CDR2 SNEGSKA (reference sequence). This CDR3 region has 12 residues. Trimming shortened V by 1 base and J by 8 bases, and 9 bases separated the two germline ends. The CDR3 reads CSARAGFDEQFF. The CDR3 DNA sequence: TGCAGTGCTAGAGCGGGGTTCGATGAGCAGTTCTTC.

The rearrangement uses TRBV9 and TRBJ1-2; tentative D call: TRBD1 (6 bases). This CDR3 has 15 residues. Per germline, CDR1 SGDLS and CDR2 YYNGEE. V dropped 4 bases and J dropped 1 base, with 14 bases sitting between them. The DNA of the CDR3 is TGTGCCAGCAGCACCTCTCGACAGGATAACTATGGCTACACCTTC. This codes for CASSTSRQDNYGYTF. Using reference TRBV9 and TRBJ1-2 for the parts outside the CDR3, the full variable domain is DSGVTQTPKHLITATGQRVTLRCSPRSGDLSVYWYQQSLDQGLQFLIQYYNGEERAKGNILERFSAQQFPDLHSELNLSSLELGDSALYFCASSTSRQDNYGYTFGSGTRLTVV.

This clonotype was detected a few times. The chain combines TRBV2 with TRBJ2-5; possibly TRBD1 for D (7 bases). Between the trimmed V and J ends, which lost 6 bases and 5 bases, there was a span of 13 bases. Germline loops: CDR1 SNHLY, CDR2 FYNNEI. The CDR3 covers 13 residues. The CDR3 DNA reads TGTGCCAGCAGAGGACAGGCGGGGGAGACCCAGTACTTC. Translating gives CASRGQAGETQYF.

This chain links TRBV7-9 with TRBJ2-7; D tentatively reads TRBD1 or TRBD2 (5 bases each). The V end lost 3 bases, the J end lost 7 bases, and 16 bases lay between the germline ends. Per germline, CDR1 SEHNR and CDR2 FQNEAQ (reference sequence). The CDR3 is made up of 14 amino acids. This CDR3 reads CASSFRDEGREQYF. CDR3 sequence (DNA): TGTGCCAGCAGCTTCCGGGACGAAGGGCGAGAGCAGTACTTC.

In this sample, this clonotype turned up once. The V call is TRBV29-1, the J call TRBJ2-7; 7 bases fit TRBD1. Germline V lookup: CDR1 SQVTM, CDR2 ANQGSEA. Trimming at V came to 3 bases and at J to 3 bases, leaving 5 bases not matched to a gene. This CDR3 has 13 amino acids. The CDR3 here is CSVEWRTGYEQYF. CDR3 DNA: TGCAGCGTTGAGTGGAGGACAGGCTACGAGCAGTACTTC.

This rearrangement joins TRBV2 to TRBJ2-4; D may match TRBD1 or TRBD2 (5 bases each). The CDR3 is 14 amino acids. CDR1 SNHLY and CDR2 FYNNEI come from the germline V gene. The V end lost 7 bases, the J end lost 2 bases, and 12 bases lay between the germline ends. CDR3 coding DNA: TGTGCCAGCAAGGCAGGGAGCTCCAAAAACATTCAGTACTTC. Protein product: CASKAGSSKNIQYF.

The CDR3 is CAWSRESNQPQHF. The CDR3 region has the DNA TGTGCCTGGAGTCGGGAGAGTAATCAGCCCCAGCATTTT. The chain joins TRBV30 to TRBJ1-5; D is ambiguous. The CDR3 loop spans 13 amino acids. Trimming cost V 2 bases and J 4 bases, with 9 bases left between them. Germline V lookup: CDR1 GTSNPN, CDR2 SVGIG (reference sequence).

The chain combines TRBV7-2 with TRBJ1-5, with D maybe TRBD1 (6 bases). Trimming shortened V by 4 bases and J by 9 bases, and 10 bases separated the two germline ends. This CDR3 contains 12 residues. Germline-derived CDR1 and CDR2 are SGHTA and FQGNSA. The CDR3 is CASSSTGWPQHF. As DNA, the CDR3 is TGTGCCAGCAGCTCTACAGGGTGGCCCCAGCATTTT. The whole variable domain, filled in from reference TRBV7-2 and TRBJ1-5, reads GAGVSQSPSNKVTEKGKDVELRCDPISGHTALYWYRQSLGQGLEFLIYFQGNSAPDKSGLPSDRFSAERTGGSVSTLTIQRTQQEDSAVYLCASSSTGWPQHFGDGTRLSIL.

The genes are TRBV13 and TRBJ1-1, with D uncertain. Germline values: CDR1 PRHDT, CDR2 FYEKMQ (reference sequence). There are 14 residues in the CDR3. With 3 bases removed from V and 6 bases from J, the gap between germline ends came to 14 bases. CDR3 DNA sequence: TGTGCCAGCAGCTTGGGCTTAGCGAGGGCTGAAGCTTTCTTT. Translation gives CASSLGLARAEAFF.

The rearrangement links TRBV30 to TRBJ1-1; D call uncertain. In germline, CDR1 is GTSNPN, CDR2 SVGIG (reference sequence). The CDR3 extends over 11 amino acids. V gave up 5 bases and J gave up 10 bases, with 14 bases separating them. The CDR3, as DNA: TGTGCCTGGGGATCGGGCCAGCCAGCTTTCTTT. This translates into CAWGSGQPAFF.

The chain joins TRBV14 to TRBJ2-1; 8 nucleotides align to TRBD2. J was trimmed by 6 bases and V by 0 bases; bases with no gene match: 4. Per germline, CDR1 SGHDN and CDR2 FVKESK. The CDR3 runs to 15 residues. The CDR3 loop is CASSQDWAGGNEQFF. The CDR3 DNA reads TGTGCCAGCAGCCAAGATTGGGCGGGGGGCAATGAGCAGTTCTTC. The whole variable domain, filled in from reference TRBV14 and TRBJ2-1, reads EAGVTQFPSHSVIEKGQTVTLRCDPISGHDNLYWYRRVMGKEIKFLLHFVKESKQDESGMPNNRFLAERTGGTYSTLKVQPAELEDSGVYFCASSQDWAGGNEQFFGPGTRLTVL.

The rearrangement links TRBV20-1 to TRBJ1-2, with 7 positions matching TRBD1. The CDR3 is 13 amino acids. The germline V gene encodes CDR1 DFQATT and CDR2 SNEGSKA (reference sequence). The trim removed 6 bases at V and 1 base at J, leaving 5 bases unmatched. DNA for the CDR3: TGCAGTGCCATGACAGGGTTTAACTATGGCTACACCTTC. Its protein product is CSAMTGFNYGYTF.

This rearrangement joins TRBV30 to TRBJ1-5; TRBD1 might be the D (5 bases). The CDR3 consists of 13 residues. Trimming removed 3 bases at V and 7 bases at J, with 13 bases between. Looked up from germline, CDR1 is GTSNPN and CDR2 is SVGIG (reference sequence). The CDR3 protein is CAWSASGSQPQHF. CDR3 nucleotide sequence: TGTGCCTGGAGCGCCTCAGGGAGCCAGCCCCAGCATTTT.

V usage is TRBV2 and J usage is TRBJ2-7; D remains unclear. Germline CDR1 SNHLY, CDR2 FYNNEI. Trimming took 1 base from V and 2 from J, leaving 9 bases between them. The CDR3 is 14 amino acids. The CDR3 loop is CASSEGRLTYEQYF. The CDR3 bases are TGTGCCAGCAGTGAAGGCAGGTTGACCTACGAGCAGTACTTC.

The CDR3 DNA sequence: TGCAGTGCTAATCCCACAGCACGGAGAAGCCACGAGCAGTACTTC. Translating gives CSANPTARRSHEQYF. The chain has TRBV20-1 and TRBJ2-7; no reliable D call. Germline CDR1 DFQATT, CDR2 SNEGSKA (reference sequence). The V and J ends lost 4 bases and 5 bases respectively, with 21 bases between them. The length of the CDR3 is 15 residues.

This sequence joins TRBV18 and TRBJ1-1; D possibly corresponds to TRBD1 (5 bases). The length of the CDR3 is 14 residues. V lost 6 bases and J 3 bases, leaving 14 bases between the germline ends. Germline V gives CDR1 KGHSH, CDR2 LQKENI. As DNA, the CDR3 is TGTGCCAGCTCCCCCGACGACAGATACACTGAAGCTTTCTTT. It specifies CASSPDDRYTEAFF. Full variable domain (outside the CDR3, taken from reference TRBV18 and TRBJ1-1): NAGVMQNPRHLVRRRGQEARLRCSPMKGHSHVYWYRQLPEEGLKFMVYLQKENIIDESGMPKERFSAEFPKEGPSILRIQQVVRGDSAAYFCASSPDDRYTEAFFGQGTRLTVV.

This clonotype was seen a single time. The chain combines TRBV12-3 or TRBV12-4 with TRBJ1-4; D possibly corresponds to TRBD1 (5 bases). The CDR3 consists of 14 residues. The V end was cut by 7 bases, the J end by 6 bases, with 15 bases between. Here the CDR3 reads CASTSMGRDEKLFF. CDR3 in DNA: TGTGCCAGCACCTCTATGGGGCGCGATGAAAAACTGTTTTTT.

The genes are TRBV30 and TRBJ2-7, with D maybe TRBD1 (5 bases). With 1 base removed from V and 1 base from J, the gap between germline ends came to 5 bases. The CDR3 spans 12 residues. Germline V gene lookup returns CDR1 GTSNPN and CDR2 SVGIG (reference sequence). CDR3 DNA: TGTGCCTGGAGTGAGGGGTCCTACGAGCAGTACGTC. Translated, it gives CAWSEGSYEQYV.

The chain is built from TRBV3-1 and TRBJ1-2; D may be TRBD1 (6 bases). Germline CDR1 LGHDT, CDR2 YNNKEL (reference sequence). The CDR3 consists of 14 residues. Trimming took off 2 bases at V and 8 bases at J, with 15 bases between the two ends. The CDR3: CASSQRGGDGGYTF. In DNA, the CDR3 is TGTGCCAGCAGCCAAAGGGGGGGAGATGGAGGCTACACCTTC.

This chain uses TRBV10-3 with TRBJ2-5, with 10 bases matching TRBD1. The CDR3 spans 16 residues. The junction had 4 bases not matched to a gene; V was cut back by 0 bases and J by 3 bases. Germline assignment: CDR1 ENHRY and CDR2 SYGVKD. The CDR3, as DNA: TGTGCCATCAGTGAGTCTTCGACAGGGGGCGAAGAGACCCAGTACTTC. Translating it yields CAISESSTGGEETQYF.

V usage is TRBV20-1 and J usage is TRBJ2-7; 7 bases line up with TRBD2. After removal of 6 bases from V and 4 bases from J, the junction contained 15 bases not matched to a gene. From germline, CDR1 is DFQATT and CDR2 SNEGSKA (reference sequence). This CDR3 has 15 amino acids. For the CDR3, the DNA is TGCAGTGCGCTCGGGGGGAGAGGGGAAGGGTACGAGCAGTACTTC. Its translation: CSALGGRGEGYEQYF.

V usage is TRBV19 and J usage is TRBJ1-2; D uncertain. V lost 8 bases and J 5 bases, leaving 15 bases between the germline ends. CDR1 is LNHDA and CDR2 is SQIVND in the germline V gene (reference sequence). The CDR3 runs to 13 residues. CDR3 region: CASQRSTGYGYTF. In DNA form, the CDR3 reads TGTGCCAGTCAGCGTTCAACGGGTTATGGCTACACCTTC. Full variable domain (outside the CDR3, taken from reference TRBV19 and TRBJ1-2): DGGITQSPKYLFRKEGQNVTLSCEQNLNHDAMYWYRQDPGQGLRLIYYSQIVNDFQKGDIAEGYSVSREKKESFPLTVTSAQKNPTAFYLCASQRSTGYGYTFGSGTRLTVV.

The V gene is TRBV20-1, the J gene TRBJ2-5, with D tentatively TRBD1 (6 bases). Germline V gene lookup returns CDR1 DFQATT and CDR2 SNEGSKA (reference sequence). The length of the CDR3 is 15 residues. Trimming took 4 bases from V and 5 from J, leaving 20 bases between them. The CDR3: CSANPIDRPVETQYF. In DNA form, the CDR3 reads TGCAGTGCTAACCCTATAGACAGGCCGGTGGAGACCCAGTACTTC.

The chain links TRBV9 to TRBJ1-2; 7 bases are a match to TRBD1. This CDR3 has 14 amino acids. Germline values: CDR1 SGDLS, CDR2 YYNGEE. Trimming removed 3 bases from V and 4 bases from J; junction bases left unmatched: 6. CDR3 in amino acids: CASSGTTGTYGYTF. The CDR3 DNA sequence: TGTGCCAGCAGCGGGACGACAGGGACCTATGGCTACACCTTC.

This chain's CDR3 is CAWSVRSSSNEQFF. The CDR3 DNA follows: TGTGCCTGGAGTGTACGTTCGTCGAGCAATGAGCAGTTCTTC. The V gene is TRBV30, the J gene TRBJ2-1; D ambiguous. Germline V CDR1 and CDR2: GTSNPN, SVGIG (reference sequence). The germline V and J ends were trimmed by 0 bases and 6 bases, with 12 bases remaining between them. This CDR3 region has 14 residues.

The chain joins TRBV19 to TRBJ1-5, with unresolved D. With 3 bases removed from V and 6 bases from J, the gap between germline ends came to 12 bases. From germline, CDR1 is LNHDA and CDR2 SQIVND (reference sequence). The CDR3 extends over 14 amino acids. CDR3 sequence (DNA): TGTGCCAGTAGTATTGTTCCTATGGGTCAGCCCCAGCATTTT. This encodes CASSIVPMGQPQHF.